A single sample is the source of the 26 T cell receptor beta chains below, sequenced in a study of T cell repertoires and HLA-DP antigens. Sequencing was performed with immunoSEQ multiplex PCR; in TCRdb, only in-frame clones are kept and a portion is missing. The profile covers about 89,000 clones, with about 89% appearing a single time and about 1.5% taken by the ten largest. These receptors' targets are unknown. Sequencing input: CD4+ T cells from PBMCs. The receptors shown here come from a man aged 50 to 60 in good health and CMV-seronegative.

The genes are TRBV19 and TRBJ2-7; D may be TRBD1 (5 bases). The CDR3 consists of 14 residues. Trimming shortened V by 9 bases and J by 3 bases, and 18 bases separated the two germline ends. Germline V gives CDR1 LNHDA, CDR2 SQIVND (reference sequence). The CDR3 reads CASPRTRQIYEQYF. CDR3 nucleotides: TGTGCCAGCCCGCGCACCAGACAGATCTACGAGCAGTACTTC.

The CDR3 region has the DNA TGTGCCAGCAGCTTGTTAGGGGGGGAGACCCAGTACTTC. Residues: CASSLLGGETQYF. The rearrangement links TRBV5-4 to TRBJ2-5, with D possibly being TRBD1 or TRBD2 (6 bases each). Deletions cut 1 base from V and 5 bases from J, with 9 bases between. CDR3 length: 13 amino acids. Germline CDR1 reads SGHNT; CDR2 reads YYREEE (reference sequence).

V and J are TRBV7-2 and TRBJ2-5, with 7 bases fitting TRBD1. CDR1 and CDR2 from the germline V gene are SGHTA and FQGNSA. CDR3 size: 15 residues. The junction had 8 bases not matched to a gene; V was cut back by 3 bases and J by 4 bases. In nucleotides, the CDR3 is TGTGCCAGCAGCTTCGACGGACAGGCGGGAGAGACCCAGTACTTC. Translating it yields CASSFDGQAGETQYF. Full variable domain (rest looked up from reference TRBV7-2 and TRBJ2-5): GAGVSQSPSNKVTEKGKDVELRCDPISGHTALYWYRQSLGQGLEFLIYFQGNSAPDKSGLPSDRFSAERTGGSVSTLTIQRTQQEDSAVYLCASSFDGQAGETQYFGPGTRLLVL.

The chain links TRBV10-3 to TRBJ2-1; TRBD2 might be the D (5 bases). Trimming stripped 10 bases from V and 8 bases from J, with 18 bases between. The CDR3 is 13 residues long. Germline-derived CDR1 and CDR2 are ENHRY and SYGVKD. The CDR3 region is CATAVAGGYEQFF. In DNA, the CDR3 is TGTGCCACCGCTGTAGCAGGCGGGTATGAGCAGTTCTTC.

The chain joins TRBV7-6 to TRBJ2-7; D not resolved. Deletions cut 0 bases from V and 0 bases from J, with 9 bases between. This CDR3 contains 15 residues. Germline CDR1 is SGHVS and CDR2 is FNYEAQ. In nucleotides, the CDR3 is TGTGCCAGCAGCTTAGCGCAGAGTCCCTCCTACGAGCAGTACTTC. This encodes CASSLAQSPSYEQYF.

The chain carries TRBV11-2 and TRBJ2-7, with 11 bases lining up with TRBD2. Germline V gene lookup returns CDR1 SGHAT and CDR2 FQNNGV. Trimming cost V 6 bases and J 2 bases; bases outside gene matches: 9. The CDR3 is made up of 16 amino acids. The CDR3 sequence: CASRPGLAENPYEQYF. The CDR3 coding sequence is TGTGCCAGCAGACCGGGACTAGCGGAAAACCCCTACGAGCAGTACTTC.

The CDR3 spells CASTGTPGVGETQYF. CDR3 bases: TGTGCCAGTACGGGGACACCGGGGGTCGGGGAGACCCAGTACTTC. This rearrangement joins TRBV19 to TRBJ2-5, with D possibly being TRBD1 or TRBD2 (6 bases each). Trimming cost V 7 bases and J 5 bases, with 20 bases left between them. The CDR3 contains 15 residues. Germline-derived CDR1 and CDR2 are LNHDA and SQIVND (reference sequence). The full variable domain, rest sourced from reference TRBV19 and TRBJ2-5, is DGGITQSPKYLFRKEGQNVTLSCEQNLNHDAMYWYRQDPGQGLRLIYYSQIVNDFQKGDIAEGYSVSREKKESFPLTVTSAQKNPTAFYLCASTGTPGVGETQYFGPGTRLLVL.

The chain joins TRBV7-9 to TRBJ2-7; 7 bases align to TRBD1. Germline V lookup: CDR1 SEHNR, CDR2 FQNEAQ (reference sequence). The CDR3 consists of 16 residues. V shed 4 bases and J 2 bases; nucleotides not matched to a gene: 11. CDR3 loop: CASSSKRTGDPYEQYF. CDR3 sequence (DNA): TGTGCCAGCAGCTCGAAAAGGACAGGCGATCCCTACGAGCAGTACTTC.

The V call is TRBV6-5, the J call TRBJ2-1; D unclear. This CDR3 spans 11 amino acids. Deletions cut 7 bases from V and 4 bases from J, with 5 bases between. Looked up from germline, CDR1 is MNHEY and CDR2 is SVGAGI. The CDR3 is CASKGYNEQFF. CDR3 sequence (DNA): TGTGCCAGCAAGGGTTACAATGAGCAGTTCTTC.

This chain connects TRBV4-3 to TRBJ1-6, with 10 bases that match TRBD1. The V gene end was trimmed by 3 bases and the J gene end by 11 bases; junction bases not matched to a gene: 4. The germline V gene has CDR1 LGHNA and CDR2 YSLEER. The CDR3 is made up of 14 amino acids. The CDR3 spells CASSQTGGTTPLHF. In DNA, the CDR3 is TGCGCCAGCAGCCAGACAGGGGGCACAACACCCCTCCACTTT.

J is TRBJ2-2 and V is TRBV10-3, with no clear D. Germline CDR1 reads ENHRY; CDR2 reads SYGVKD. V was clipped by 3 bases and J by 4 bases, with 9 bases between them. The CDR3 consists of 14 residues. This CDR3 is CAISERERTGELFF. The CDR3 DNA sequence: TGTGCCATCAGTGAAAGGGAACGCACCGGGGAGCTGTTTTTT.

This rearrangement joins TRBV9 to TRBJ2-1, with 13 bases matching TRBD2. Germline V CDR1 and CDR2: SGDLS, YYNGEE. Unmatched junction bases numbered 12, after V lost 3 bases and J lost 9 bases. The CDR3 runs to 17 residues. CDR3 in DNA: TGTGCCAGCAGCGCCTCCGGGACTAGCGGGATCGTCGGTGAGCAGTTCTTC. It translates to CASSASGTSGIVGEQFF.

This chain connects TRBV18 to TRBJ2-7, with D perhaps matching TRBD2 (6 bases). The germline CDR1 and CDR2 sequences are KGHSH and LQKENI. With 3 bases removed from V and 1 base from J, the gap between germline ends came to 10 bases. The CDR3 spans 14 residues. CDR3 nucleotide sequence: TGTGCCAGCTCACCGCGGGGAGAGTCCTACGAGCAGTACTTC. It specifies CASSPRGESYEQYF.

This rearrangement joins TRBV9 to TRBJ2-5; a possible D gene is TRBD2 (6 bases). CDR1 is SGDLS, CDR2 YYNGEE, per germline. The CDR3 sequence is 13 residues long. V was pared by 3 bases and J by 5 bases, with 11 bases between. The CDR3 loop reads CASSDSGGETQYF. In DNA form, the CDR3 reads TGTGCCAGCAGCGATAGCGGTGGGGAGACCCAGTACTTC.

The chain combines TRBV28 with TRBJ2-1, with 9 bases that match TRBD2. The CDR3 runs 17 residues. Germline V gene data show CDR1 as MDHEN and CDR2 as SYDVKM. Germline trimming cut 5 bases from V and 5 bases from J; bases unmatched to any gene: 13. CDR3 bases: TGTGCCAGCAGTCTCAGGTCGGGACTAGCTATGGACAATGAGCAGTTCTTC. Translating it yields CASSLRSGLAMDNEQFF.

This clone was detected only a few times. The rearrangement joins TRBV28 to TRBJ2-7; 7 positions agree with TRBD1. After removal of 7 bases from V and 1 base from J, the junction contained 13 bases not matched to a gene. This CDR3 has 16 residues. Per the germline V gene, CDR1 is MDHEN and CDR2 is SYDVKM. The CDR3 nucleotides are TGTGCCAGCATAACCTCAGGGGGAAGGGCGTCCTACGAGCAGTACTTC. It codes for CASITSGGRASYEQYF.

J is TRBJ2-7 and V is TRBV18, with 11 bases aligning to TRBD1. The CDR3 runs 14 residues. Looked up from germline, CDR1 is KGHSH and CDR2 is LQKENI. V shed 5 bases and J 2 bases; nucleotides not matched to a gene: 2. For the CDR3, the DNA is TGTGCCAGCTCAGCGGGACAGGGGGCCTACGAGCAGTACTTC. Translating gives CASSAGQGAYEQYF.

This clone has just one count. CDR3 residues: CASSRATSGRGDTQYF. The CDR3 DNA reads as TGTGCCAGCAGCCGGGCGACTAGCGGGAGAGGAGATACGCAGTATTTT. The chain couples TRBV7-2 to TRBJ2-3; TRBD2 matches 12 bases. CDR1 and CDR2 from the germline V gene are SGHTA and FQGNSA. This CDR3 comprises 16 residues. V trimming: 5 bases; J trimming: 5 bases; junction bases outside the gene matches: 8.

The rearrangement joins TRBV28 to TRBJ1-5; D gene uncertain. The length of the CDR3 is 14 residues. Germline V CDR1 and CDR2: MDHEN, SYDVKM. Trimming left V 6 bases short and J 0 bases short, with 9 bases between. The CDR3 DNA reads TGTGCCAGCAGCCTGACACCTAGCAATCAGCCCCAGCATTTT. As protein: CASSLTPSNQPQHF.

V is TRBV9 and J is TRBJ1-4, with D possibly being TRBD1 (5 bases). There are 17 residues in the CDR3. Germline CDR1 and CDR2: SGDLS and YYNGEE. V lost 4 bases and J 0 bases, leaving 16 bases between the germline ends. In DNA form, the CDR3 reads TGTGCCAGCAGCTCTCGCGGGGGTATTGCAACTAATGAAAAACTGTTTTTT. Amino acid sequence: CASSSRGGIATNEKLFF.

V gene TRBV7-9 combines with J gene TRBJ2-7; 8 nucleotides align to TRBD1. The CDR3 contains 13 residues. The V gene end was trimmed by 5 bases and the J gene end by 5 bases; junction bases not matched to a gene: 5. Germline CDR1 and CDR2: SEHNR and FQNEAQ (reference sequence). The CDR3 protein is CASSRTGLNEQYF. The CDR3 bases are TGTGCCAGCAGCCGGACAGGGCTAAACGAGCAGTACTTC.

The chain combines TRBV6-5 with TRBJ2-2, with TRBD1 identical over 7 bases. The V gene end was trimmed by 6 bases and the J gene end by 0 bases; junction bases not matched to a gene: 4. The CDR3 has 15 residues. Germline CDR1 and CDR2: MNHEY and SVGAGI. The CDR3 DNA sequence: TGTGCCAGCAGCCGACAGGGCGCGAACACCGGGGAGCTGTTTTTT. Its translation: CASSRQGANTGELFF.

The chain recombines TRBV28 with TRBJ2-1; TRBD1 matches 7 bases. V lost 6 bases and J lost 5; bases outside the gene matches: 13. Germline V gene sequence: CDR1 MDHEN, CDR2 SYDVKM. The CDR3 is 16 residues long. CDR3 sequence reads: CASSPLPGQRHNEQFF. The CDR3 DNA follows: TGTGCCAGCAGCCCCCTTCCGGGACAGAGACACAATGAGCAGTTCTTC.

This chain joins TRBV5-1 and TRBJ2-3; D call uncertain. Between the trimmed V and J ends, which lost 3 bases and 4 bases, there was a span of 6 bases. The CDR3 contains 12 residues. Germline V gene sequence: CDR1 SGHRS, CDR2 YFSETQ. CDR3 nucleotides: TGCGCCAGCAGCTCGGGTGCAGATACGCAGTATTTT. Encoded protein: CASSSGADTQYF.

The genes are TRBV2 and TRBJ2-7; D may be TRBD1 or TRBD2 (5 bases each). The CDR3 extends over 14 amino acids. Germline values: CDR1 SNHLY, CDR2 FYNNEI. The germline V and J ends were trimmed by 5 bases and 3 bases, with 14 bases remaining between them. CDR3 coding DNA: TGTGCCAGCAGTACCCTGGGACCGAACTACGAGCAGTACTTC. Its translation is CASSTLGPNYEQYF. Combining the CDR3 with reference TRBV2 and TRBJ2-7 gives the whole variable domain EPEVTQTPSHQVTQMGQEVILRCVPISNHLYFYWYRQILGQKVEFLVSFYNNEISEKSEIFDDQFSVERPDGSNFTLKIRSTKLEDSAMYFCASSTLGPNYEQYFGPGTRLTVT.

This chain joins TRBV6-5 and TRBJ2-7; TRBD1 might be the D (5 bases). This CDR3 contains 14 residues. V dropped 6 bases and J dropped 0 bases, with 12 bases sitting between them. Germline V gene sequence: CDR1 MNHEY, CDR2 SVGAGI. This CDR3 reads CASRTAGYSYEQYF. In DNA, the CDR3 is TGTGCCAGCAGGACCGCAGGGTACTCCTACGAGCAGTACTTC.